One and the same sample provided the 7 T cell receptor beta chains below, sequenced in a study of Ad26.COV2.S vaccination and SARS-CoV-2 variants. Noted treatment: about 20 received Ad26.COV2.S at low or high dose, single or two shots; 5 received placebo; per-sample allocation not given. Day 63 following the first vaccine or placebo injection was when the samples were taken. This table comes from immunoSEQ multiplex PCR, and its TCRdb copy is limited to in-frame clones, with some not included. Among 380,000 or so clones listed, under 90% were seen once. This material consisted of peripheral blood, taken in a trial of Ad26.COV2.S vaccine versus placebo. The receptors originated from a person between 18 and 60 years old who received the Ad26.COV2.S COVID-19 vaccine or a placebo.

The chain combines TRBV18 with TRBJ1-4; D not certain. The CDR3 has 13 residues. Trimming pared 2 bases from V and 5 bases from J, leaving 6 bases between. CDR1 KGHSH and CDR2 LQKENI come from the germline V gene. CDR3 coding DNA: TGTGCCAGCTCACCAAACGGGAATGAAAAACTGTTTTTT. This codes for CASSPNGNEKLFF.

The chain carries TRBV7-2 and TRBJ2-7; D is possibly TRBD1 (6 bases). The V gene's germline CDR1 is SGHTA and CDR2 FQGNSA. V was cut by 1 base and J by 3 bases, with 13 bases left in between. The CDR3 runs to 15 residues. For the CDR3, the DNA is TGTGCCAGCAGCTTAGGCCAGGGGCTGATCTACGAGCAGTACTTC. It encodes CASSLGQGLIYEQYF.

CDR3: CASSAGENNQPQHF. The CDR3 DNA sequence: TGTGCCAGCAGCGCCGGGGAGAACAATCAGCCCCAGCATTTT. V usage is TRBV5-6 and J usage is TRBJ1-5; D is unclear. Germline V gives CDR1 SGHDT, CDR2 YYEEEE. With 4 bases removed from V and 3 bases from J, the gap between germline ends came to 11 bases. CDR3 size: 14 residues.

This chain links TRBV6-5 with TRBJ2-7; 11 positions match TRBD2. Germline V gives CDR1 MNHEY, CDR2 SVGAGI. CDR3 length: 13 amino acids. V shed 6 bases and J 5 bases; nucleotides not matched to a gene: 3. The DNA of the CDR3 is TGTGCCAGCAGAATAGCGGGGGGGCACGAGCAGTACTTC. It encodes CASRIAGGHEQYF.

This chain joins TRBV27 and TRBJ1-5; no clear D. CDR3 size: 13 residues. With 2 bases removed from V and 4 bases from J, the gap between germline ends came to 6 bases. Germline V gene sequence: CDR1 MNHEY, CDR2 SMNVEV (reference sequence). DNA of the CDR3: TGTGCCAGCAGTTTAATAGGTAATCAGCCCCAGCATTTT. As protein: CASSLIGNQPQHF.

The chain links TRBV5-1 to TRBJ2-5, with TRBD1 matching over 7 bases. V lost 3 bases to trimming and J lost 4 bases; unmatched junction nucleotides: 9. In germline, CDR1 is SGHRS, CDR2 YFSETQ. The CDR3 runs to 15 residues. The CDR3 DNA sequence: TGCGCCAGCAGCTCCCTCGACAGGGATGGAGAGACCCAGTACTTC. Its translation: CASSSLDRDGETQYF.

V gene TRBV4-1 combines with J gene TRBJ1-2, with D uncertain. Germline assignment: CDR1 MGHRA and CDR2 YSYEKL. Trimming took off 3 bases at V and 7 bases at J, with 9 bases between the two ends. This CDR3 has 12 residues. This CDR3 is CASSHPGGGYTF. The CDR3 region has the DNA TGCGCCAGCAGCCACCCCGGCGGTGGCTACACCTTC.